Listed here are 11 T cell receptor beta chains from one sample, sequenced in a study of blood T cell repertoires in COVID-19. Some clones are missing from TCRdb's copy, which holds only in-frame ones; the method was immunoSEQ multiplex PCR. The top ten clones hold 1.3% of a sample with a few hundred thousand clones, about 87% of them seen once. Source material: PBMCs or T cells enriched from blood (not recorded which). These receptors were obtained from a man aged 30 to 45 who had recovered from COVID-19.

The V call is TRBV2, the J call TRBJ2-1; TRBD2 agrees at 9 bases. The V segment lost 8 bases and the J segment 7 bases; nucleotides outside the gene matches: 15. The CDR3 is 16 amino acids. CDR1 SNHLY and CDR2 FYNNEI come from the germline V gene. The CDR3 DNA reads TGTGCCAGCGTAGCACCGCCCCTTAGCGGGGGAAATGAGCAGTTCTTC. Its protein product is CASVAPPLSGGNEQFF. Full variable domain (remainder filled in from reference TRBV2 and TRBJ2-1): EPEVTQTPSHQVTQMGQEVILRCVPISNHLYFYWYRQILGQKVEFLVSFYNNEISEKSEIFDDQFSVERPDGSNFTLKIRSTKLEDSAMYFCASVAPPLSGGNEQFFGPGTRLTVL.

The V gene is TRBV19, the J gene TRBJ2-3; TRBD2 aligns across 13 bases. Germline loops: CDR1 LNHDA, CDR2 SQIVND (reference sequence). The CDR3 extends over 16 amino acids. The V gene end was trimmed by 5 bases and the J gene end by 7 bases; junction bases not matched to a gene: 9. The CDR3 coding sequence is TGTGCCAGTAGTCAAGGACTAGCGGGGGACGGTTATACGCAGTATTTT. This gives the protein CASSQGLAGDGYTQYF.

The CDR3 nucleotides read TGTGCTAGTGGTTTGGGGGACAGTGAGAACACTGAAGCTTTCTTT. Translated, it gives CASGLGDSENTEAFF. This chain connects TRBV12-5 to TRBJ1-1; 7 bases map to TRBD1. Germline CDR1 reads LGHNT; CDR2 reads FRNRAP. CDR3 length: 15 amino acids. The junction had 3 bases not matched to a gene; V was cut back by 1 base and J by 1 base.

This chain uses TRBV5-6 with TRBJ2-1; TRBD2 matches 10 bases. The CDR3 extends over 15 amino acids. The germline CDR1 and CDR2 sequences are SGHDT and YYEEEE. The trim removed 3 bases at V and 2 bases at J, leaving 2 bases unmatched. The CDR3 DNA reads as TGTGCCAGCAGCTCACTAGCGGGGACCTACAATGAGCAGTTCTTC. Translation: CASSSLAGTYNEQFF.

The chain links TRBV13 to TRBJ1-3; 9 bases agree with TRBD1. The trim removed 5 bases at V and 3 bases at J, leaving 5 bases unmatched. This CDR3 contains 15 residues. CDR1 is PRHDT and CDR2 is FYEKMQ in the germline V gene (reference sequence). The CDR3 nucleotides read TGTGCCAGCAGCCCTGACAGGGGGAATGGAAACACCATATATTTT. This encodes CASSPDRGNGNTIYF.

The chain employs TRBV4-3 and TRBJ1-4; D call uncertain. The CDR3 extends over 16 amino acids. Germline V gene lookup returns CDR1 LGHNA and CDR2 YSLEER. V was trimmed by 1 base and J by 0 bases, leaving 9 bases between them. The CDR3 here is CASSQGHSPTNEKLFF. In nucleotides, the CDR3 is TGCGCCAGCAGCCAAGGTCACAGTCCAACTAATGAAAAACTGTTTTTT.

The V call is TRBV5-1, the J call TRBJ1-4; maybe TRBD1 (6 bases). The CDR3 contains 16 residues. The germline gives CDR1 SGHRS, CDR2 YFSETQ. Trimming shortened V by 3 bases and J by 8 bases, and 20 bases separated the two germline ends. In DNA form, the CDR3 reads TGCGCCAGCAGCTCTGGGGGCCTTTCAAGGACCGAAAAACTGTTTTTT. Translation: CASSSGGLSRTEKLFF.

The CDR3 loop is CAWTTGGHSNQPQHF. In nucleotides, the CDR3 is TGTGCCTGGACCACAGGGGGACATAGCAATCAGCCCCAGCATTTT. J is TRBJ1-5 and V is TRBV30; 8 bases are shared with TRBD1. The CDR3 consists of 15 residues. Germline V gene lookup returns CDR1 GTSNPN and CDR2 SVGIG (reference sequence). The ends lost 4 bases at V and 0 bases at J; junction bases unmatched: 5.

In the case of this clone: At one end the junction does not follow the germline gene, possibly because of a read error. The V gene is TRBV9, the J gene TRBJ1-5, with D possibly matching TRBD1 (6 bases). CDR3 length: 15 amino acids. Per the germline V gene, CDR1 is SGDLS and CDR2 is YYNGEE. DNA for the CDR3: TGTGCCAGCAGCCAGGGGCCGCTTAGCCATCAGCCCCAGCATTTT. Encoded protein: CASSQGPLSHQPQHF.

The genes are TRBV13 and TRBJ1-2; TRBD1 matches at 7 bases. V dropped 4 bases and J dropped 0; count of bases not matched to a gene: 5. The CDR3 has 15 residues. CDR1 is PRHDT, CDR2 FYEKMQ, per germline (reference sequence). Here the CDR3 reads CASSSETGPNYGYTF. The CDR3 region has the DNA TGTGCCAGCAGCTCAGAGACAGGGCCTAACTATGGCTACACCTTC.

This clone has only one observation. The CDR3 region is CASSPLAPYEQYF. The CDR3 DNA reads TGTGCCAGCAGCCCCCTAGCCCCCTACGAGCAGTACTTC. The chain links TRBV13 to TRBJ2-7, with D perhaps matching TRBD2 (5 bases). The CDR3 runs to 13 residues. Between the trimmed V and J ends, which lost 5 bases and 2 bases, there was a span of 10 bases. Germline V gene lookup returns CDR1 PRHDT and CDR2 FYEKMQ (reference sequence).